This T cell receptor beta chain is from a study of cytomegalovirus exposure and HLA in healthy donors. This clone was detected only a few times. Its ends do not fully match the called genes, so a read error is possible. The CDR3 runs to 12 residues. Germline loops: CDR1 SEHNR, CDR2 FQNEAQ (reference sequence). The PCR had 60 Vbeta and 13 Jbeta primers. The repertoire was sequenced with immunoSEQ multiplex PCR; TCRdb's copy has only in-frame clones and lacks some. This table holds roughly 100,000 clones, about 75% found once. The chain combines TRBV7-9 with TRBJ2-5; the D is unclear. The TCR was taken from a male donor in good health and CMV-seropositive. Sequencing was performed on PBMCs. This CDR3 reads CASSFNGPSSNF. The CDR3 DNA is TGTGCCAGCAGCTTCAATGGCCCCTCCAGTAACTTC. Full variable domain (remainder filled in from reference TRBV7-9 and TRBJ2-5): DTGVSQNPRHKITKRGQNVTFRCDPISEHNRLYWYRQTLGQGPEFLTYFQNEAQLEKSRLLSDRFSAERPKGSFSTLEIQRTEQGDSAMYLCASSFNGPSSNFGPGTRLLVL.